This is a list of T cell receptor beta chains from one sample in a study of cytomegalovirus exposure and HLA in healthy donors. The repertoire was sequenced with immunoSEQ multiplex PCR; TCRdb's copy has only in-frame clones and lacks some. Among about 84,000 clones listed, 90% were seen once. Material: PBMCs. These receptors originate from a man younger than 35 in good health and CMV-seronegative. Both conserved end residues are trimmed from each CDR3. D genes are given only for firm matches.

V,D,J,CDR3
TRBV4-3,TRBD2,TRBJ2-7,ASSQEDPASGRIDRYEQY
TRBV7-9,.,TRBJ1-5,ASSSSGDQPQH
TRBV7-9,.,TRBJ1-3,ASTEGGISGNTIY
TRBV6-6,.,TRBJ2-7,ASSLGDSRLYEQY
TRBV6-5,.,TRBJ1-1,ASSPRGASMGAF
TRBV18,TRBD2,TRBJ2-3,ASSHELAGGTDTQY
TRBV10-3,.,TRBJ1-1,AISADSGTEAF
TRBV28,.,TRBJ1-5,ASSTNQPQH
TRBV19,TRBD1,.,ASRRDRWGEQY
TRBV5-5,TRBD1,TRBJ1-4,ASSKNGPGTGGRVEKLF
TRBV19,.,TRBJ2-4,ASSIDAQTSIQY